Included here is one T cell receptor beta chain sequence, with context. As yet, its antigen is unknown. Reverse transcription of about 0.45 to 1 ug RNA was carried out with random hexamers. Multiplex PCR with immunoSEQ amplified the TCR beta CDR3 across 54 Vbeta and 13 Jbeta. In TCRdb, the immunoSEQ multiplex PCR reads were re-called with MiXCR into one record per CDR3 protein. Here the sample spans some 100,000 distinct CDR3 sequences, 80% to 95% being singletons. The data originate from a study of CD8 T cells in Susac syndrome. Study-wide results and caveats: Individuals included in the TCR sequencing and HLA analysis were acknowledged by the study to be relatively few in number.

Healthy donors constituted the controls, which were matched for age and sex. Negative isolation was used for CD8+ and CD4+ T cells and FACS enrichment for TEMRA cells. The specimen sequenced was CD4+ T cells from PBMCs. The receptor was isolated from a human donor in good health.

In DNA, the CDR3 is TGTGCCAGCAGTCCCCACACCGGGGAGCTGTTTTTT. Its protein product is CASSPHTGELFF. This sequence joins TRBV27 and TRBJ2-2; no clear D. The ends were cut back, 5 bases at V and 3 bases at J, with 4 bases in the middle. Germline V lookup: CDR1 MNHEY, CDR2 SMNVEV (reference sequence). CDR3 length: 12 amino acids.